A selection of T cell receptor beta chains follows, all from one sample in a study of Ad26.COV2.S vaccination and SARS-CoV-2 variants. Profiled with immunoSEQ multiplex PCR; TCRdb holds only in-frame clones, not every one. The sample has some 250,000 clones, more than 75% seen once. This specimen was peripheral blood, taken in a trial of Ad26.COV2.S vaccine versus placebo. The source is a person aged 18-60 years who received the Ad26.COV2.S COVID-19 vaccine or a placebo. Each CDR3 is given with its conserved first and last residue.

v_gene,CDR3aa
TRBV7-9,CASSLSQGVDTQYF
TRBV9,CASSVGAGGTDEQFF
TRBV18,CASSQVDRVAVTEAFF
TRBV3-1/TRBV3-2,CASSSSYGRETQYF
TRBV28,CASSLNGDPLPPLHF
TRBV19,CASSMSGLSNQPQHF
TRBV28,CASSLIRGKNIQYF
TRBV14,CASSQLAGVTEQFF
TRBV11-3,CASSRSGDNEQYF
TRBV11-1,CASSRLGADTQYF
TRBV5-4,CASSFGLAETYEQYF
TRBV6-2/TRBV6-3,CASSDPGYEKLFF
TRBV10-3,CAISDRGSSNSPLHF
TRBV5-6,CTSSFPPDEQFF
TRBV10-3,CAISDSGAYNEQFF